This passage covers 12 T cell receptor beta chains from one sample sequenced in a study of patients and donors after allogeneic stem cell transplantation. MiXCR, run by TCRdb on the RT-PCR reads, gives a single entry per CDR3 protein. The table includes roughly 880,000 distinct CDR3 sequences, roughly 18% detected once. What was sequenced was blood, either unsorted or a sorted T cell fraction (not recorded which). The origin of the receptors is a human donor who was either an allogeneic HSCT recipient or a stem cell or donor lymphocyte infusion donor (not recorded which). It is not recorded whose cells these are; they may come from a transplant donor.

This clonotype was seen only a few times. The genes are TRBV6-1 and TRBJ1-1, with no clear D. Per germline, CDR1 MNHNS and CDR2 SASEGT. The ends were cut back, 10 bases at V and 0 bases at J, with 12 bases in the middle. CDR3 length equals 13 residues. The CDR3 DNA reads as TGTGCCACCCTCTTGACACTGAACACTGAAGCTTTCTTT. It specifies CATLLTLNTEAFF.

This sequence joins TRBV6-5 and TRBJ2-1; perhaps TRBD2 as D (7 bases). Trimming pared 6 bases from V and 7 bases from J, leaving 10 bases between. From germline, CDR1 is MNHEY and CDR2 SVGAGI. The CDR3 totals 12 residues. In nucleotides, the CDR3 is TGTGCCAGCAGAAGGGGGGGGAATGAGCAGTTCTTC. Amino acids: CASRRGGNEQFF.

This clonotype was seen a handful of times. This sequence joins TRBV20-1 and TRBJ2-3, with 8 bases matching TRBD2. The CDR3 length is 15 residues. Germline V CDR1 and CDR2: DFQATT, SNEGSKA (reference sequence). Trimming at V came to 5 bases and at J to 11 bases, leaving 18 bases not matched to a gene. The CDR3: CSAPRGASGPGGQYF. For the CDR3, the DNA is TGCAGTGCTCCCCGAGGGGCTAGCGGGCCTGGTGGGCAGTATTTT.

The CDR3 reads CSASLTGGVVSPLHF. The CDR3 coding sequence is TGCAGTGCTAGCTTGACGGGAGGAGTTGTTTCACCCCTCCACTTT. V gene TRBV20-1 combines with J gene TRBJ1-6; no clear D. V lost 3 bases and J lost 9, with 18 bases in between. The CDR3 contains 15 residues. Germline CDR1 is DFQATT and CDR2 is SNEGSKA (reference sequence).

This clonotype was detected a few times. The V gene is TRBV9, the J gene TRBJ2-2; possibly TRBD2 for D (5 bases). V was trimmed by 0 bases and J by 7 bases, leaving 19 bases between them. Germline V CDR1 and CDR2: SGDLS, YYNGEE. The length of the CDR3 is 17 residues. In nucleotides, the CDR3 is TGTGCCAGCAGCGTAGATCCGGGGAATGCGTTCGTCGGGGAGCTGTTTTTT. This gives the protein CASSVDPGNAFVGELFF.

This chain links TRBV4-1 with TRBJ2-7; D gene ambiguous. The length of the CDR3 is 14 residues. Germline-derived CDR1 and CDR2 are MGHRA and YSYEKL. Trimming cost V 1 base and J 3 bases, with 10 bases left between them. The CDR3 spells CASSQVISRYEQYF. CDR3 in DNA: TGCGCCAGCAGCCAAGTTATAAGCCGCTACGAGCAGTACTTC.

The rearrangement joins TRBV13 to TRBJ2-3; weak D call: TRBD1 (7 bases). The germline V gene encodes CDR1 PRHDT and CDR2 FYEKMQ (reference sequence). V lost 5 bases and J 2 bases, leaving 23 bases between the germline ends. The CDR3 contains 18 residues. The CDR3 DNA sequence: TGTGCCAGCAGCGATACAGGGGCGGGACGGTTCTTCACAGATACGCAGTATTTT. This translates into CASSDTGAGRFFTDTQYF. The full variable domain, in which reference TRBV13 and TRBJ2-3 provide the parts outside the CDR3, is AAGVIQSPRHLIKEKRETATLKCYPIPRHDTVYWYQQGPGQDPQFLISFYEKMQSDKGSIPDRFSAQQFSDYHSELNMSSLELGDSALYFCASSDTGAGRFFTDTQYFGPGTRLTVL.

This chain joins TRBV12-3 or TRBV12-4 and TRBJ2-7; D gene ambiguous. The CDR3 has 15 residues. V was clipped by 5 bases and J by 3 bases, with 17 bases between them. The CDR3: CASSPQARVGYEQYF. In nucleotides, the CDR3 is TGTGCCAGCAGTCCCCAGGCCCGAGTCGGCTACGAGCAGTACTTC.

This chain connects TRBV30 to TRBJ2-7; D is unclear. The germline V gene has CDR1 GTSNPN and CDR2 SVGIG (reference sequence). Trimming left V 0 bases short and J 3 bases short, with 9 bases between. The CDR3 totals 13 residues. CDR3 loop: CAWSVFTYYEQYF. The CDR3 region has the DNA TGTGCCTGGAGTGTATTCACGTACTACGAGCAGTACTTC.

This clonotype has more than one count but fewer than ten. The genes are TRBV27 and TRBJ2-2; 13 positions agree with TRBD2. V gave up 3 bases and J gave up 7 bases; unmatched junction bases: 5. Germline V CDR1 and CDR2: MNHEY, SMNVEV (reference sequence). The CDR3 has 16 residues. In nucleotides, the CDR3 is TGTGCCAGCAGTTTGCGACTAGCGGGAGGTATCGGGGAGCTGTTTTTT. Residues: CASSLRLAGGIGELFF.

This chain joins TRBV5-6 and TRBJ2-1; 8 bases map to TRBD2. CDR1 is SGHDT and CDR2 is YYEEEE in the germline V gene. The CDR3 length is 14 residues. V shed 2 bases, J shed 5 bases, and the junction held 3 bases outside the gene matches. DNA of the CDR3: TGTGCCAGCAGCTTCCCGGGGGGGGACAATGAGCAGTTCTTC. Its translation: CASSFPGGDNEQFF.

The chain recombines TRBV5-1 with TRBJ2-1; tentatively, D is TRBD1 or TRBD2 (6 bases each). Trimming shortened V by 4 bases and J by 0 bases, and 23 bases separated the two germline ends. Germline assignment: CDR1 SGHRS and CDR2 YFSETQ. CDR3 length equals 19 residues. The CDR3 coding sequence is TGCGCCAGCAGCCCTCTGGGGGGCCGGGATATCTTCTCCTACAATGAGCAGTTCTTC. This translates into CASSPLGGRDIFSYNEQFF.